Listed below are T cell receptor beta chains from one sample, sequenced in a study of blood T cell repertoires in COVID-19. TCRdb's copy holds only in-frame clones and misses some; the assay was immunoSEQ multiplex PCR. The sample holds roughly 100,000 clones, 75% to 90% seen once. The sequenced material came from peripheral blood. The receptor set was obtained from a woman aged 45-59 years with COVID-19, enrolled during active disease. CDR3s include the opening cysteine and the closing phenylalanine or tryptophan. The order of the fields is CDR3 length, clone size, V gene, D gene, J gene, CDR3 protein, CDR3 DNA. D genes are given only for firm matches. Only part of the rows carry a size: once, few, many, or a class if the clone is expanded.

16	-	TRBV3-1/TRBV3-2	TRBD2	TRBJ2-5	CASSPQGRGGEETQYF	TGTGCCAGCAGCCCTCAGGGGCGGGGGGGCGAGGAGACCCAGTACTTC
18	-	TRBV7-3	TRBD2	TRBJ2-3	CASSSKPRTSGGTDTQYF	TGTGCCAGCAGCTCAAAGCCCAGGACTAGCGGGGGCACAGATACGCAGTATTTT
15	-	TRBV28	TRBD1	TRBJ1-1	CASSIPGQGRAEAFF	TGTGCCAGCAGTATTCCCGGACAGGGGAGGGCTGAAGCTTTCTTT
13	-	TRBV12-3/TRBV12-4	TRBD1	TRBJ2-5	CASSPGTAETQYF	TGTGCCAGCAGTCCCGGGACAGCAGAGACCCAGTACTTC
14	-	TRBV7-2	-	TRBJ2-7	CASSPRQYSYEQYF	TGTGCCAGCAGCCCCCGACAGTACTCCTACGAGCAGTACTTC
13	few	TRBV6-1	-	TRBJ1-2	CASSEWTEYGYTF	TGTGCCAGCAGTGAATGGACAGAATATGGCTACACCTTC
14	-	TRBV6-4	TRBD2	TRBJ2-7	CASSVREGAYEQYF	TGTGCCAGCAGTGTTCGGGAGGGGGCCTACGAGCAGTACTTC
14	-	TRBV10-3	TRBD1	TRBJ1-2	CAISDTQGGDGYTF	TGTGCCATCAGTGACACCCAAGGGGGCGATGGCTACACCTTC
15	once	TRBV9	-	TRBJ1-1	CASSGGVGGGTEAFF	TGTGCCAGCAGCGGCGGGGTTGGGGGAGGGACTGAAGCTTTCTTT
13	-	TRBV4-2	-	TRBJ1-2	CASSQDRNYGYTF	TGTGCCAGCAGCCAAGACAGAAACTATGGCTACACCTTC
15	-	TRBV2	-	TRBJ1-4	CASSDGGRVSEKLFF	TGTGCCAGCAGTGACGGAGGTCGAGTAAGTGAAAAACTGTTTTTT
12	-	TRBV30	-	TRBJ1-5	CAWSLSGQPQHF	TGTGCCTGGAGCCTCTCGGGACAGCCCCAGCATTTT
12	-	TRBV28	-	TRBJ1-1	CASSSGSTEAFF	TGTGCCAGCAGTTCAGGGTCCACTGAAGCTTTCTTT
13	-	TRBV11-3	-	TRBJ1-5	CASSPPGFQPQHF	TGTGCCAGCAGCCCACCGGGGTTTCAGCCCCAGCATTTT
14	once	TRBV4-3	TRBD1	TRBJ1-1	CASSLGTGATEAFF	TGCGCCAGCAGCCTGGGGACAGGGGCCACTGAAGCTTTCTTT
16	-	TRBV5-4	-	TRBJ2-1	CASSVKLTASYNEQFF	TGTGCCAGCAGCGTGAAGTTGACAGCTTCCTACAATGAGCAGTTCTTC
13	-	TRBV6-2/TRBV6-3	-	TRBJ1-2	CASSFRGSDGYTF	TGTGCCAGCAGTTTCAGGGGTAGTGATGGCTACACCTTC
14	-	TRBV19	-	TRBJ2-3	CASSFSSNEDTQYF	TGTGCCAGTAGCTTCTCCAGTAATGAAGATACGCAGTATTTT
16	-	TRBV10-3	TRBD2	TRBJ2-2	CAISESGGLNTGELFF	TGTGCCATCAGTGAGAGCGGGGGCCTAAACACCGGGGAGCTGTTTTTT
13	-	TRBV6-5	TRBD2	TRBJ2-7	CASSLSGSYEQYF	TGTGCCAGCAGTTTGAGCGGGAGCTACGAGCAGTACTTC
14	-	TRBV3-1/TRBV3-2	-	TRBJ1-2	CASSSQTGNYGYTF	TGTGCCAGCAGCTCCCAGACTGGAAACTATGGCTACACCTTC
16	-	TRBV7-9	-	TRBJ1-1	CASSLLPSGVGTEAFF	TGTGCCAGCAGCCTCCTCCCCTCCGGGGTCGGCACTGAAGCTTTCTTT
14	-	TRBV7-6	-	TRBJ2-7	CASSLSESSYEQYF	TGTGCCAGCAGCTTATCGGAGAGCTCCTACGAGCAGTACTTC
14	-	TRBV7-2	-	TRBJ2-1	CASSRETRGDEQFF	TGTGCCAGCAGCCGCGAGACTAGAGGGGATGAGCAGTTCTTC
13	-	TRBV14	-	TRBJ1-1	CASSQTRNTEAFF	TGTGCCAGCAGTCAAACCAGGAACACTGAAGCTTTCTTT
16	-	TRBV29-1	TRBD1	TRBJ2-5	CSVEDSARGLRETQYF	TGCAGCGTTGAAGATAGTGCCAGGGGGTTGCGTGAGACCCAGTACTTC
12	-	TRBV28	-	TRBJ1-2	CASRGGNYGYTF	TGTGCCAGCAGAGGGGGAAACTATGGCTACACCTTC
15	-	TRBV5-4	-	TRBJ1-3	CASSSELGSGNTIYF	TGTGCCAGCAGCTCGGAGCTTGGTTCTGGAAACACCATATATTTT
14	-	TRBV10-3	-	TRBJ2-7	CAISQGTGSYEQYF	TGTGCCATCAGCCAGGGGACGGGCAGCTACGAGCAGTACTTC
13	-	TRBV6-5	-	TRBJ1-1	CASSYWRDTEAFF	TGTGCCAGCAGTTACTGGAGGGACACTGAAGCTTTCTTT
19	-	TRBV27	TRBD1	TRBJ2-3	CASSPKAPLTGGIRDTQYF	TGTGCCAGCAGTCCCAAAGCCCCCTTGACAGGGGGGATAAGGGATACGCAGTATTTT
15	once	TRBV3-1/TRBV3-2	TRBD1	TRBJ1-2	CASSQNRGKGYGYTF	TGTGCCAGCAGCCAGAACAGGGGAAAGGGATATGGCTACACCTTC
14	-	TRBV5-1	-	TRBJ2-7	CASSLGLVSYEQYF	TGCGCCAGCAGCTTGGGGCTAGTGAGCTACGAGCAGTACTTC
14	-	TRBV14	-	TRBJ1-1	CASSRNGGPTEAFF	TGTGCCAGCAGCCGCAATGGCGGTCCCACTGAAGCTTTCTTT
15	-	TRBV27	TRBD2	TRBJ2-1	CASSLSGGAYNEQFF	TGTGCCAGCAGTTTGAGCGGGGGGGCCTACAATGAGCAGTTCTTC
13	-	TRBV12-3/TRBV12-4	-	TRBJ2-7	CASSQHRAYEQYF	TGTGCCAGCAGCCAACACAGAGCCTACGAGCAGTACTTC
14	-	TRBV6-5	TRBD1	TRBJ1-6	CASSPSRTGGPLHF	TGTGCCAGCAGTCCCTCCCGGACAGGGGGACCCCTCCACTTT
16	-	TRBV9	-	TRBJ2-1	CASSVASGEAYNEQFF	TGTGCCAGCAGCGTAGCTTCGGGGGAGGCCTACAATGAGCAGTTCTTC
13	-	TRBV9	-	TRBJ1-1	CASSVDSNTEAFF	TGTGCCAGCAGCGTAGACTCGAACACTGAAGCTTTCTTT
13	-	TRBV29-1	TRBD1	TRBJ1-1	CSVGGGVYTEAFF	TGCAGCGTTGGAGGGGGCGTGTATACTGAAGCTTTCTTT
15	-	TRBV3-1/TRBV3-2	TRBD1	TRBJ2-5	CASSRNEGARETQYF	TGTGCCAGCAGTCGGAATGAGGGGGCGAGGGAGACCCAGTACTTC
11	few	TRBV21-1	-	TRBJ2-2	CASSLGEELFF	TGTGCCAGCAGCCTCGGGGAGGAGCTGTTTTTT
15	-	TRBV4-3	-	TRBJ1-2	CASSQDGLTNYGYTF	TGCGCCAGCAGCCAAGATGGACTGACTAACTATGGCTACACCTTC
14	-	TRBV28	-	TRBJ1-1	CASSASTGTTEAFF	TGTGCCAGCAGTGCATCCACAGGGACCACTGAAGCTTTCTTT
15	-	TRBV27	TRBD1	TRBJ2-7	CASGREGDRPYEQYF	TGTGCCAGCGGTCGCGAGGGGGACAGACCCTACGAGCAGTACTTC
17	-	TRBV2	-	TRBJ1-5	CASSEARWVDSNQPQHF	TGTGCCAGCAGTGAAGCGCGGTGGGTCGATAGCAATCAGCCCCAGCATTTT
16	-	TRBV7-6	TRBD1	TRBJ1-1	CASSLAPTGLYTEAFF	TGTGCCAGCAGCTTAGCCCCGACAGGGCTTTACACTGAAGCTTTCTTT